The present T cell receptor beta chain was sequenced within a study of cytomegalovirus exposure and HLA in healthy donors. The PCR employed 60 Vbeta primers together with 13 Jbeta primers. The assay was immunoSEQ multiplex PCR, and TCRdb's table has in-frame clones only and misses some. The repertoire consists of 68,000 or so clones, with around 77% occurring once and the leading ten covering roughly 4%. Notes on this clone: The antigen is not known.

V shed 7 bases and J shed 3 bases, with 9 bases lying between them. This CDR3 contains 13 residues. The V gene's germline CDR1 is MNHNS and CDR2 SASEGT. Notes on the study in general: About 87% or about 30% of the time was how often most TCR beta V segments were productive, according to an earlier analysis. Follow-up analysis later connected one missense variant in DCLRE1C with trimming of TCR beta V- and J-genes. Judged likely to be a sequencing artifact was a cluster of highly shared sequence variants.

Sequenced input: PBMCs. This sequence was found in a woman aged 30 to 39 in good health and CMV-seronegative. This chain uses TRBV6-1 with TRBJ1-4; TRBD1 is a possible D gene (6 bases). Written as DNA, the CDR3 is TGTGCCAGCACAGGGGTTCCTAATGAAAAACTGTTTTTT. Encoded protein: CASTGVPNEKLFF.